The 21 T cell receptor beta chains below come from one sample, sequenced in a study of somatic mutations in cytotoxic T cells in rheumatoid arthritis. Generated by immunoSEQ multiplex PCR, the TCRdb table keeps only in-frame clones and is missing some. The sample lists over 2,000 clones; around four fifths were seen once. Sample: CD8+ T cells sorted from blood. These TCRs come from an older woman with rheumatoid arthritis.

CDR3 amino acids: CASSLLTSGNYNEQFF. In DNA form, the CDR3 reads TGTGCCAGCAGCTTGCTGACTAGCGGGAACTACAATGAGCAGTTCTTC. The rearrangement joins TRBV7-8 to TRBJ2-1; 11 positions match TRBD2. CDR3 size: 16 residues. Per germline, CDR1 SGHVS and CDR2 FQNEAQ. The V gene end was trimmed by 3 bases and the J gene end by 3 bases; junction bases not matched to a gene: 4.

This clone was seen only a few times. V usage is TRBV28 and J usage is TRBJ2-1; TRBD1 agrees at 10 bases. Germline V gives CDR1 MDHEN, CDR2 SYDVKM. This CDR3 contains 15 residues. The trim removed 6 bases at V and 4 bases at J, leaving 6 bases unmatched. CDR3 DNA: TGTGCCAGCAGCCCCGGACAGGGGGATTACAATGAGCAGTTCTTC. Translation: CASSPGQGDYNEQFF. The complete variable domain, with remaining parts taken from reference TRBV28 and TRBJ2-1, reads DVKVTQSSRYLVKRTGEKVFLECVQDMDHENMFWYRQDPGLGLRLIYFSYDVKMKEKGDIPEGYSVSREKKERFSLILESASTNQTSMYLCASSPGQGDYNEQFFGPGTRLTVL.

This sequence joins TRBV28 and TRBJ1-1; TRBD1 agrees at 7 bases. V shed 7 bases and J 1 base; nucleotides not matched to a gene: 12. Germline V gene data show CDR1 as MDHEN and CDR2 as SYDVKM. The CDR3 is 16 amino acids. The CDR3 loop reads CASTNSEGAGNTEAFF. The CDR3 nucleotides read TGTGCCAGCACCAACTCAGAGGGGGCTGGGAACACTGAAGCTTTCTTT.

Within the sample, this clone is large. The chain is built from TRBV11-3 and TRBJ2-7; D gene unclear. CDR3 size: 12 residues. V was cut by 5 bases and J by 0 bases, with 5 bases left in between. Germline loops: CDR1 SGHNT, CDR2 YENEEA. The CDR3 spells CASSQYSYEQYF. CDR3 nucleotides: TGTGCCAGCAGCCAGTACTCCTACGAGCAGTACTTC.

This chain links TRBV4-1 with TRBJ2-7; weak D call: TRBD1 (5 bases). Germline values: CDR1 MGHRA, CDR2 YSYEKL. The CDR3 is 13 residues long. Trimming stripped 0 bases from V and 10 bases from J, with 13 bases between. This CDR3 reads CASSQEDLGDQYF. CDR3 DNA: TGCGCCAGCAGCCAAGAAGATTTAGGGGATCAGTACTTC.

This chain connects TRBV12-5 to TRBJ2-5, with TRBD2 as a possible D gene (5 bases). This CDR3 is built from 15 residues. CDR1 is LGHNT, CDR2 FRNRAP, per germline. Trimming shortened V by 6 bases and J by 1 base, and 15 bases separated the two germline ends. The CDR3 DNA reads as TGTGCTAGTGGCACCCTGGACTCGCCCCAAGAGACCCAGTACTTC. Residues: CASGTLDSPQETQYF.

The genes are TRBV5-4 and TRBJ2-7, with TRBD2 matching over 7 bases. Germline CDR1 reads SGHNT; CDR2 reads YYREEE (reference sequence). V trimming: 0 bases; J trimming: 3 bases; junction bases outside the gene matches: 3. This CDR3 region has 14 residues. The CDR3 protein is CASSLEAGDYEQYF. CDR3 DNA: TGTGCCAGCAGCTTGGAGGCGGGGGACTACGAGCAGTACTTC.

This chain connects TRBV6-5 to TRBJ1-1; the D gene is possibly TRBD1 (5 bases). V was clipped by 2 bases and J by 0 bases, with 7 bases between them. This CDR3 has 14 amino acids. Per germline, CDR1 MNHEY and CDR2 SVGAGI. CDR3 region: CASSYMGLNTEAFF. In nucleotides, the CDR3 is TGTGCCAGCAGTTACATGGGGCTGAACACTGAAGCTTTCTTT.

The V call is TRBV28, the J call TRBJ2-7, with 7 bases lining up with TRBD2. CDR3 length equals 19 residues. CDR1 and CDR2 from the germline V gene are MDHEN and SYDVKM. V shed 3 bases, J shed 3 bases, and the junction held 20 bases outside the gene matches. CDR3 DNA: TGTGCCAGCAGTTTTTCTACGCGGGAGATAATGCATGACTACTACGAGCAGTACTTC. This encodes CASSFSTREIMHDYYEQYF.

The CDR3 region has the DNA TGTGCCAGCAGCTTGACTAGCGGGACCACAGATACGCAGTATTTT. Translated: CASSLTSGTTDTQYF. This chain connects TRBV7-6 to TRBJ2-3, with 11 bases that match TRBD2. The CDR3 spans 15 residues. V dropped 3 bases and J dropped 2; count of bases not matched to a gene: 1. Germline V CDR1 and CDR2: SGHVS, FNYEAQ.

The rearrangement joins TRBV7-6 to TRBJ2-1; 13 bases align to TRBD2. Per germline, CDR1 SGHVS and CDR2 FNYEAQ. Losses at the gene ends were 6 bases for V and 6 bases for J; bases not matched to a gene: 5. The CDR3 covers 15 residues. The CDR3 sequence is CASRSLAGGPNEQFF. The DNA for the CDR3 is TGTGCCAGCAGGTCACTAGCGGGAGGGCCCAATGAGCAGTTCTTC. Using reference TRBV7-6 and TRBJ2-1 for the parts outside the CDR3, the full variable domain is GAGVSQSPRYKVTKRGQDVALRCDPISGHVSLYWYRQALGQGPEFLTYFNYEAQQDKSGLPNDRFSAERPEGSISTLTIQRTEQRDSAMYRCASRSLAGGPNEQFFGPGTRLTVL.

The chain links TRBV18 to TRBJ2-1; perhaps TRBD2 as D (5 bases). The CDR3 runs to 13 residues. Between the trimmed V and J ends, which lost 0 bases and 6 bases, there was a span of 6 bases. Germline loops: CDR1 KGHSH, CDR2 LQKENI. The CDR3 region has the DNA TGTGCCAGCTCACCACCTACTAGCAATGAGCAGTTCTTC. This translates into CASSPPTSNEQFF. Filled out from reference TRBV18 and TRBJ2-1, the complete variable domain reads NAGVMQNPRHLVRRRGQEARLRCSPMKGHSHVYWYRQLPEEGLKFMVYLQKENIIDESGMPKERFSAEFPKEGPSILRIQQVVRGDSAAYFCASSPPTSNEQFFGPGTRLTVL.

The chain joins TRBV27 to TRBJ2-1; 11 bases align to TRBD2. Germline V gene sequence: CDR1 MNHEY, CDR2 SMNVEV (reference sequence). The CDR3 is made up of 15 amino acids. V gave up 4 bases and J gave up 4 bases; unmatched junction bases: 3. The CDR3 region is CASSSGTSGYNEQFF. Here the CDR3 DNA reads TGTGCCAGCAGTTCCGGGACTAGCGGATACAATGAGCAGTTCTTC.

V is TRBV18 and J is TRBJ2-5; TRBD2 might be the D (5 bases). V gave up 6 bases and J gave up 5 bases, with 16 bases separating them. The germline V gene encodes CDR1 KGHSH and CDR2 LQKENI. This CDR3 has 14 amino acids. DNA of the CDR3: TGTGCCAGCTCTCCCGAGGAGGTCGGGGAGACCCAGTACTTC. Its translation is CASSPEEVGETQYF.

The rearrangement links TRBV21-1 to TRBJ1-5; the table calls TRBD1, which could not be checked here. TRBV21-1 constitutes a pseudogene. The CDR3 sequence is 17 residues long. CDR3 amino acids: CASSSEPPTGFGQPQHF. For the CDR3, the DNA is TGTGCCAGCAGCTCTGAACCCCCGACAGGGTTCGGGCAGCCCCAGCATTTT.

This clone was counted a few times. This chain joins TRBV4-3 and TRBJ2-3, with 11 bases identical to TRBD2. In germline, CDR1 is LGHNA, CDR2 YSLEER. This CDR3 is 16 amino acids long. J lost 4 bases, V lost 5 bases, and 8 bases had no gene match. The CDR3 reads CASSEHLAGGSDTQYF. In DNA, the CDR3 is TGCGCCAGCAGCGAACACCTAGCGGGAGGTTCAGATACGCAGTATTTT.

This clone was observed once. The rearrangement joins TRBV7-9 to TRBJ2-7; TRBD2 matches 8 bases. Germline assignment: CDR1 SEHNR and CDR2 FQNEAQ (reference sequence). Trimming took 1 base from V and 3 from J; bases not matched to a gene: 2. The CDR3 contains 14 residues. CDR3 sequence reads: CASSLGSGNYEQYF. The CDR3 DNA sequence: TGTGCCAGCAGCTTAGGTAGCGGGAACTACGAGCAGTACTTC.

The chain has TRBV7-3 and TRBJ2-7; 14 bases align to TRBD2. Germline loops: CDR1 SGHTA, CDR2 FQGTGA. There are 15 residues in the CDR3. V lost 3 bases to trimming and J lost 5 bases; unmatched junction nucleotides: 3. This CDR3 is CASSFGTSGRNEQYF. CDR3 coding DNA: TGTGCCAGCAGCTTTGGGACTAGCGGGAGAAACGAGCAGTACTTC.

The chain is built from TRBV27 and TRBJ2-3; TRBD1 aligns across 9 bases. Germline-derived CDR1 and CDR2 are MNHEY and SMNVEV (reference sequence). The V segment lost 3 bases and the J segment 7 bases; nucleotides outside the gene matches: 8. The CDR3 consists of 15 residues. This chain's CDR3 is CASSFLGQGGNTQYF. CDR3 coding DNA: TGTGCCAGCAGTTTCTTGGGACAGGGTGGCAATACGCAGTATTTT.

DNA of the CDR3: TGTGCCTGGAGGGAATTTACAGGGTTCGTCGATGGCTACACCTTC. Its translation: CAWREFTGFVDGYTF. The rearrangement joins TRBV30 to TRBJ1-2; TRBD1 is a possible D gene (6 bases). Germline V gene data show CDR1 as GTSNPN and CDR2 as SVGIG (reference sequence). The CDR3 length is 15 residues. Trimming left V 3 bases short and J 6 bases short, with 20 bases between.

The chain carries TRBV29-1 and TRBJ1-2, with D maybe TRBD1 (5 bases). The length of the CDR3 is 12 residues. Trimming shortened V by 5 bases and J by 3 bases, and 10 bases separated the two germline ends. Germline V gene lookup returns CDR1 SQVTM and CDR2 ANQGSEA. The CDR3 loop reads CSVTGDYYGYTF. CDR3 DNA: TGCAGCGTTACGGGGGACTACTATGGCTACACCTTC.